Below, 10 T cell receptor beta chains from the same sample are listed, as sequenced in a study of CXCR3-negative and CXCR3-positive naive CD8 T cells. Findings and caveats of the study: For CXCR3-positive naive cells, TRB CDR3s were more hydrophobic than those of CXCR3-negative naive cells.

The libraries of TRB cDNA were prepared using 5' RACE with UMI labels. TCRdb reprocessed the 5' RACE reads and stores each CDR3 protein as one record, lacking DNA. This table holds about 120,000 distinct CDR3 sequences. No antigens are known for them. The material sequenced was naive CXCR3+ CD8+ T cells from blood. Sample subset: CD45RO-CCR7+CD27+CD95- naive CD8+ T cells expressing CXCR3 (TNR3+). The origin of the receptors is a human donor in good health. Some clones in this sample may be carry-over from other donors' samples.

CDR3 region: CASSWTGAGEKLFF. The gene calls are TRBV7-9 and TRBJ1-4; TCRdb's D call of TRBD1 is untestable without DNA. Looked up from germline, CDR1 is SEHNR and CDR2 is FQNEAQ (reference sequence). CDR3 length equals 14 residues. Filled out from reference TRBV7-9 and TRBJ1-4, the complete variable domain reads DTGVSQNPRHKITKRGQNVTFRCDPISEHNRLYWYRQTLGQGPEFLTYFQNEAQLEKSRLLSDRFSAERPKGSFSTLEIQRTEQGDSAMYLCASSWTGAGEKLFFGSGTQLSVL.

The chain couples TRBV5-6 to TRBJ2-3. This CDR3 has 14 amino acids. Germline CDR1 reads SGHDT; CDR2 reads YYEEEE. CDR3 protein: CASSLDLEVDTQYF.

The gene calls are TRBV20-1 and TRBJ2-7; TCRdb calls TRBD1, which cannot be checked without DNA. CDR1 is DFQATT and CDR2 is SNEGSKA in the germline V gene (reference sequence). The CDR3 contains 14 residues. CDR3 sequence reads: CSAREDRGLNEQYF.

The gene calls are TRBV25-1 and TRBJ1-2; there is no DNA to check the TCRdb D call of TRBD1. The CDR3 extends over 13 amino acids. CDR1 MGHDK and CDR2 SYGVNS come from the germline V gene. Here the CDR3 reads CASRGTANYGYTF.

The chain links TRBV29-1 to TRBJ2-3; TCRdb proposes TRBD1, but this gene call is untestable without DNA. Germline CDR1 SQVTM, CDR2 ANQGSEA. The CDR3 runs 13 residues. CDR3 amino acids: CSVSGTVLDTQYF.

The chain is built from TRBV10-3 and TRBJ2-7; as DNA is missing, the TRBD2 call by TCRdb cannot be tested. The CDR3 has 14 amino acids. Germline V gene sequence: CDR1 ENHRY, CDR2 SYGVKD. CDR3 sequence reads: CAISESRPAYEQYF.

The chain combines TRBV6-5 with TRBJ1-2; TCRdb's D call of TRBD1 is untestable without DNA. Germline CDR1 is MNHEY and CDR2 is SVGAGI. This CDR3 is 16 amino acids long. This chain's CDR3 is CASSYWTGEANYGYTF.

The rearrangement uses TRBV9 and TRBJ2-7; TCRdb gives TRBD1 as the D gene, but with no DNA this cannot be confirmed. The CDR3 loop spans 15 amino acids. The V gene's germline CDR1 is SGDLS and CDR2 YYNGEE. The CDR3 is CASSATGTVSYEQYF. Filled out from reference TRBV9 and TRBJ2-7, the complete variable domain reads DSGVTQTPKHLITATGQRVTLRCSPRSGDLSVYWYQQSLDQGLQFLIQYYNGEERAKGNILERFSAQQFPDLHSELNLSSLELGDSALYFCASSATGTVSYEQYFGPGTRLTVT.

The chain carries TRBV3-2 and TRBJ1-2; no DNA is available, so the TRBD1 call from TCRdb remains unchecked. TRBV3-2 is a documented pseudogene. The CDR3 is 15 amino acids. CDR3 in amino acids: CASSQGQGEDYGYTF.

The V and J genes are TRBV4-3 and TRBJ2-3; TCRdb selects TRBD2, and the lack of DNA leaves this call unchecked. The CDR3 has 17 residues. Germline CDR1 and CDR2: LGHNA and YSLEER. The CDR3 sequence: CASSQDIGTLLTDTQYF.